This T cell receptor beta chain was captured by sequencing in a study of blood T cell repertoires in COVID-19. Study at large: The United States, Italy and Spain provided the acute and convalescent COVID-19 samples.

This clone came up once. Germline V lookup: CDR1 SGDLS, CDR2 YYNGEE. With 3 bases clipped from V and 8 bases from J, the junction kept 8 bases outside the gene matches. This CDR3 is built from 16 residues. In the authors' workflow: Reference gene primer amplification in the assay estimated nucleated cell counts. Sequencing used immunoSEQ multiplex PCR; TCRdb keeps in-frame clones, though not all of them. V, J and clone size are those of that table, while D and trimming were read from the DNA. The table has fewer than 200,000 clones, more than 75% seen once; the top ten hold about 6.3%. The receptor's source is a man in his forties with active or convalescent COVID-19. V is TRBV9 and J is TRBJ2-1; 13 bases match TRBD2. Sequencing was performed on peripheral blood. The CDR3 DNA reads TGTGCCAGCAGCGAGCTCGGGACTAGCGGGGACTATGAGCAGTTCTTC. It encodes CASSELGTSGDYEQFF.